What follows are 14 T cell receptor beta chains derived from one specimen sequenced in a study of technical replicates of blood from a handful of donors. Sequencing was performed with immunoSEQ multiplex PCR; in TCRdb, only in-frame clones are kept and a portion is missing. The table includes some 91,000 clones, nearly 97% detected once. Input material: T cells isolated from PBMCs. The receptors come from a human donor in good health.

The CDR3: CASSIKDRSVRGLNTEAFF. CDR3 bases: TGTGCCAGTAGTATAAAAGATCGGTCGGTCAGGGGCTTGAACACTGAAGCTTTCTTT. The rearrangement links TRBV19 to TRBJ1-1, with D tentatively TRBD1 (6 bases). The germline gives CDR1 LNHDA, CDR2 SQIVND (reference sequence). The CDR3 loop spans 19 amino acids. The V gene lost 2 bases and the J gene lost 0 bases, with 22 bases spanning the gap.

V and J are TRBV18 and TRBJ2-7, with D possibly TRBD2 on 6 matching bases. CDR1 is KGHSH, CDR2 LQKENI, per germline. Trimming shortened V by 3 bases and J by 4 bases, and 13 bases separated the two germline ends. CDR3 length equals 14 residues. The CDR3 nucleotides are TGTGCCAGCTCACCCAACCGGAGGGTTTACGAGCAGTACTTC. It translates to CASSPNRRVYEQYF.

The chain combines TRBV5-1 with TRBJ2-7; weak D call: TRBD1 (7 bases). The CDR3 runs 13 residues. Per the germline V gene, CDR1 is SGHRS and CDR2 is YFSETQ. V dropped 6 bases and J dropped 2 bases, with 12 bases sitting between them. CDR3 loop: CASTRDSAYEQYF. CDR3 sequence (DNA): TGCGCCAGCACGCGGGACAGTGCCTACGAGCAGTACTTC.

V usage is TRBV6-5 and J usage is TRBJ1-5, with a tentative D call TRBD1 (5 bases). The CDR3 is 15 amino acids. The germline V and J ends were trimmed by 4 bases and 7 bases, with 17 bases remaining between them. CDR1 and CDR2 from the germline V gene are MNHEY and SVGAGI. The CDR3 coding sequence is TGTGCCAGCAGTTCGAGTCGGAGGGGCGGACAGCCCCAGCATTTT. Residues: CASSSSRRGGQPQHF.

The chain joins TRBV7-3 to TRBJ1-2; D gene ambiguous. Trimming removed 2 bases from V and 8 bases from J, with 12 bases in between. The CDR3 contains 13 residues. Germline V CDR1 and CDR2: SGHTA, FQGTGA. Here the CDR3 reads CASSLRQDSGYTF. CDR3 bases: TGTGCCAGCAGCTTACGGCAGGACTCCGGCTACACCTTC.

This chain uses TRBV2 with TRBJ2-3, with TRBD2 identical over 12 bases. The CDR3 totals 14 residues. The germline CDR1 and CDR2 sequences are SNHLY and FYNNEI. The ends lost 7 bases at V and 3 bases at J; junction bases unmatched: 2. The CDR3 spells CASTGTSGTDTQYF. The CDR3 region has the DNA TGTGCCAGCACAGGGACTAGCGGGACAGATACGCAGTATTTT.

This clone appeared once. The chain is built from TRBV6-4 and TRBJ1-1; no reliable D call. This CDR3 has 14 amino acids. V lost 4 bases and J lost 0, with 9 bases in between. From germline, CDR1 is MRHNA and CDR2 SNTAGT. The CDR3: CASSATHMNTEAFF. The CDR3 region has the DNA TGTGCCAGCAGTGCGACACACATGAACACTGAAGCTTTCTTT.

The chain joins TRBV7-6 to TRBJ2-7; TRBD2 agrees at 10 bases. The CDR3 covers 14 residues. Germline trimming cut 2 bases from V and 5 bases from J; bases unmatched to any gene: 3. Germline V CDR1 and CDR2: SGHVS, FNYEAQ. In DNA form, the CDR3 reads TGTGCCAGCAGCTTAACAGGACTAGCGGACGAGCAGTACTTC. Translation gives CASSLTGLADEQYF.

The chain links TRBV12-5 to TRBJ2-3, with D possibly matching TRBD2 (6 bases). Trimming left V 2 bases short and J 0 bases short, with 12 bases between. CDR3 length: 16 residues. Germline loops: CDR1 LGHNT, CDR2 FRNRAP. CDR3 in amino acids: CASGLLRAGSTDTQYF. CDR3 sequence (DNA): TGTGCTAGTGGTTTGCTTCGGGCGGGGAGCACAGATACGCAGTATTTT.

The CDR3 reads CASSPAGTGGPMNTEAFF. In nucleotides, the CDR3 is TGTGCCAGCAGTCCGGCGGGGACAGGGGGCCCCATGAACACTGAAGCTTTCTTT. The V gene is TRBV28, the J gene TRBJ1-1; TRBD1 matches at 12 bases. This CDR3 spans 18 amino acids. Germline V lookup: CDR1 MDHEN, CDR2 SYDVKM. Losses at the gene ends were 5 bases for V and 0 bases for J; bases not matched to a gene: 10.

CDR3 sequence: CASSFLLAGDVQFF. CDR3 bases: TGTGCCAGCAGCTTTCTCCTAGCGGGAGATGTCCAGTTCTTC. The V gene is TRBV5-6, the J gene TRBJ2-1, with 10 nucleotides matching TRBD2. Germline values: CDR1 SGHDT, CDR2 YYEEEE. V dropped 2 bases and J dropped 13; count of bases not matched to a gene: 9. This CDR3 spans 14 amino acids.

In nucleotides, the CDR3 is TGCGCCAGCAGCCAAGGGTCTAGCGGGGGGGATCCGTTCTTC. Translating it yields CASSQGSSGGDPFF. The chain joins TRBV4-1 to TRBJ2-1; 12 bases fit TRBD2. Germline lookup yields CDR1 MGHRA and CDR2 YSYEKL. The CDR3 length is 14 residues. V dropped 1 base and J dropped 15; count of bases not matched to a gene: 7.

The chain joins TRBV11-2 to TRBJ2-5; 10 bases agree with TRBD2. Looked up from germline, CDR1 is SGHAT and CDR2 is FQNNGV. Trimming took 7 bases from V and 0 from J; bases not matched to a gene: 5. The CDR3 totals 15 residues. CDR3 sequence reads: CASTQAGGYQETQYF. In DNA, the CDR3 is TGTGCCAGCACCCAAGCGGGGGGGTACCAAGAGACCCAGTACTTC.

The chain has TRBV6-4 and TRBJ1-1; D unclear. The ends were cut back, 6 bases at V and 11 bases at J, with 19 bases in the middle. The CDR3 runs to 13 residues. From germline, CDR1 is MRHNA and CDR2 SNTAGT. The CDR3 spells CASRDRQSSQAFF. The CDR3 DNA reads TGTGCCAGCAGGGACCGTCAATCTTCTCAGGCTTTCTTT.